These 25 T cell receptor beta chains came from one sample sequenced in a study of T cell responses to AZD1222 COVID-19 vaccine. This table comes from immunoSEQ multiplex PCR, and its TCRdb copy is limited to in-frame clones, with some not included. This sample yields 120,000 or so clones, of which about 88% are seen a single time; about 3.3% belongs to the top ten. Sequences were derived from peripheral blood, sampled 28 days after the second AZD1222 dose. The source is an adult who received the AZD1222 COVID-19 vaccine.

The chain is built from TRBV28 and TRBJ1-1, with a weak D call TRBD1 (6 bases). Deletions cut 6 bases from V and 4 bases from J, with 15 bases between. The length of the CDR3 is 14 residues. The germline gives CDR1 MDHEN, CDR2 SYDVKM. In nucleotides, the CDR3 is TGTGCCAGCAGGCTAGGGGGAAAAGGCACTGAAGCTTTCTTT. As protein: CASRLGGKGTEAFF.

The J gene is TRBJ1-1, the V gene TRBV7-2; a weak D match, TRBD1 (6 bases). Trimming shortened V by 4 bases and J by 1 base, and 16 bases separated the two germline ends. Per germline, CDR1 SGHTA and CDR2 FQGNSA. The CDR3 runs 16 residues. CDR3 nucleotide sequence: TGTGCCAGCAGCTACAGGGCATTAACGGGGAACACTGAAGCTTTCTTT. Protein: CASSYRALTGNTEAFF.

The V and J genes are TRBV10-3 and TRBJ2-7; 10 bases are a match to TRBD1. V lost 3 bases, J lost 3 bases, and 8 bases stayed unmatched. Germline V gene data show CDR1 as ENHRY and CDR2 as SYGVKD. This CDR3 has 16 amino acids. In DNA form, the CDR3 reads TGTGCCATCAGTGAAATTCGGGACAGGGGTTTCTACGAGCAGTACTTC. Translation gives CAISEIRDRGFYEQYF.

The V call is TRBV12-5, the J call TRBJ1-2; 8 bases agree with TRBD1. V trimming: 5 bases; J trimming: 4 bases; junction bases outside the gene matches: 6. CDR1 is LGHNT and CDR2 is FRNRAP in the germline V gene. CDR3 size: 14 residues. CDR3 sequence reads: CASGDTGGGYGYTF. The CDR3 nucleotides read TGTGCTAGTGGTGATACAGGGGGGGGCTATGGCTACACCTTC.

The V gene is TRBV18, the J gene TRBJ2-4, with TRBD1 matching 8 bases. Unmatched junction bases numbered 7, after V lost 0 bases and J lost 9 bases. Per the germline V gene, CDR1 is KGHSH and CDR2 is LQKENI. The CDR3 consists of 15 residues. The CDR3 bases are TGTGCCAGCTCACCACCGGAGGGACAGGTGGGCATTCAGTACTTC. Its translation: CASSPPEGQVGIQYF.

The rearrangement uses TRBV6-1 and TRBJ2-7; TRBD2 is a possible D gene (5 bases). CDR3 length equals 13 residues. Germline CDR1 and CDR2: MNHNS and SASEGT. The V gene lost 4 bases and the J gene lost 7 bases, with 14 bases spanning the gap. The CDR3 loop reads CASSVWESGEQYF. The CDR3 nucleotides are TGTGCCAGCAGTGTGTGGGAGTCGGGGGAGCAGTACTTC.

The rearrangement joins TRBV18 to TRBJ2-3, with 10 bases aligning to TRBD2. The V segment lost 2 bases and the J segment 3 bases; nucleotides outside the gene matches: 5. Germline V CDR1 and CDR2: KGHSH, LQKENI. This CDR3 region has 16 residues. This chain's CDR3 is CASSPISGGFTDTQYF. Written as DNA, the CDR3 is TGTGCCAGCTCACCAATTAGCGGGGGGTTTACAGATACGCAGTATTTT.

J is TRBJ2-5 and V is TRBV6-5, with D uncertain. CDR1 and CDR2 (germline): MNHEY, SVGAGI. This CDR3 has 14 residues. Trimming stripped 0 bases from V and 5 bases from J, with 10 bases between. CDR3 nucleotides: TGTGCCAGCAGTTACTCGCCTAGACGGGAGACCCAGTACTTC. The encoded protein is CASSYSPRRETQYF.

The J gene is TRBJ2-1, the V gene TRBV5-5, with D unresolved. The germline V gene encodes CDR1 SGHKS and CDR2 YYEKEE (reference sequence). Trimming stripped 4 bases from V and 0 bases from J, with 11 bases between. CDR3 length equals 15 residues. The CDR3 reads CASSAYLSSYNEQFF. The CDR3 region has the DNA TGTGCCAGCAGCGCCTACCTCAGCTCCTACAATGAGCAGTTCTTC.

The gene calls are TRBV19 and TRBJ1-4; a possible D gene is TRBD1 (5 bases). V lost 0 bases, J lost 8 bases, and 10 bases lay in between. This CDR3 region has 14 residues. Germline CDR1 reads LNHDA; CDR2 reads SQIVND (reference sequence). The CDR3 protein is CASSIESWGEKLFF. CDR3 coding DNA: TGTGCCAGTAGTATAGAGAGCTGGGGCGAAAAACTGTTTTTT. The full variable domain, completed using reference TRBV19 and TRBJ1-4, is DGGITQSPKYLFRKEGQNVTLSCEQNLNHDAMYWYRQDPGQGLRLIYYSQIVNDFQKGDIAEGYSVSREKKESFPLTVTSAQKNPTAFYLCASSIESWGEKLFFGSGTQLSVL.

CDR3 residues: CASSIGPRVGAFF. As DNA, the CDR3 is TGTGCCAGTAGTATAGGCCCCAGGGTTGGGGCTTTCTTT. The genes are TRBV19 and TRBJ1-1; a possible D gene is TRBD1 (5 bases). V dropped 1 base and J dropped 11 bases, with 14 bases sitting between them. Germline-derived CDR1 and CDR2 are LNHDA and SQIVND (reference sequence). The CDR3 consists of 13 residues.

The CDR3 reads CAISSGPLNSPLHF. In DNA form, the CDR3 reads TGTGCCATCAGCTCCGGGCCACTTAATTCACCCCTCCACTTT. V gene TRBV10-3 combines with J gene TRBJ1-6; D is undetermined. Trimming left V 6 bases short and J 6 bases short, with 12 bases between. This CDR3 is built from 14 residues. CDR1 and CDR2 from the germline V gene are ENHRY and SYGVKD.

The chain carries TRBV18 and TRBJ1-4; no clear D gene. CDR1 is KGHSH, CDR2 LQKENI, per germline. The V and J ends lost 0 bases and 8 bases respectively, with 10 bases between them. The CDR3 totals 14 residues. The CDR3 nucleotides read TGTGCCAGCTCACCACCGGGTGCGAGGGAAAAACTGTTTTTT. Its translation: CASSPPGAREKLFF.

This chain connects TRBV4-1 to TRBJ2-1, with 10 bases lining up with TRBD2. V lost 1 base and J lost 5; bases outside the gene matches: 11. Germline assignment: CDR1 MGHRA and CDR2 YSYEKL. The CDR3 spans 18 residues. CDR3 residues: CASSQGRRLAGVDNEQFF. The CDR3 DNA reads as TGCGCCAGCAGCCAAGGAAGGAGGCTAGCGGGAGTGGACAATGAGCAGTTCTTC.

V is TRBV30 and J is TRBJ2-7; perhaps TRBD1 as D (5 bases). There are 11 residues in the CDR3. Germline loops: CDR1 GTSNPN, CDR2 SVGIG (reference sequence). The V end lost 0 bases, the J end lost 5 bases, and 5 bases lay between the germline ends. CDR3 DNA sequence: TGTGCCTGGAGTGTAGGGGACGAGCAGTACTTC. It specifies CAWSVGDEQYF.

The count of this clone is one. V is TRBV19 and J is TRBJ1-1; D call uncertain. The CDR3 length is 16 residues. The germline V and J ends were trimmed by 1 base and 1 base, with 13 bases remaining between them. Germline V lookup: CDR1 LNHDA, CDR2 SQIVND (reference sequence). The CDR3 DNA reads TGTGCCAGTAGTATAGGGGCCCTATCGGCGAACACTGAAGCTTTCTTT. It encodes CASSIGALSANTEAFF.

This clone was seen only once. V and J are TRBV7-9 and TRBJ1-6; TRBD1 aligns across 7 bases. The germline V gene encodes CDR1 SEHNR and CDR2 FQNEAQ (reference sequence). CDR3 length: 14 residues. Unmatched junction bases numbered 7, after V lost 5 bases and J lost 9 bases. The CDR3 bases are TGTGCCAGCAGCCCAGACAGGGTCAGTTCACCCCTCCACTTT. Translation: CASSPDRVSSPLHF.

The rearrangement uses TRBV5-1 and TRBJ2-2, with 10 bases lining up with TRBD2. The CDR3 sequence is 12 residues long. Germline trimming cut 6 bases from V and 15 bases from J; bases unmatched to any gene: 8. From germline, CDR1 is SGHRS and CDR2 YFSETQ. The CDR3 DNA reads as TGCGCCAGCAAGGCCACTAGCGGGATGGTGTTTTTT. This sequence encodes CASKATSGMVFF. The complete variable domain, with remaining parts taken from reference TRBV5-1 and TRBJ2-2, reads KAGVTQTPRYLIKTRGQQVTLSCSPISGHRSVSWYQQTPGQGLQFLFEYFSETQRNKGNFPGRFSGRQFSNSRSEMNVSTLELGDSALYLCASKATSGMVFFGEGSRLTVL.

V and J are TRBV2 and TRBJ1-2, with 8 bases aligning to TRBD1. Trimming at V came to 0 bases and at J to 8 bases, leaving 14 bases not matched to a gene. Germline V gene lookup returns CDR1 SNHLY and CDR2 FYNNEI. The CDR3 totals 17 residues. The CDR3 reads CASSEALRPGGNRGYTF. CDR3 nucleotide sequence: TGTGCCAGCAGTGAAGCGCTTCGGCCAGGGGGCAATCGGGGCTACACCTTC.

The V call is TRBV27, the J call TRBJ1-5; D unresolved. Per the germline V gene, CDR1 is MNHEY and CDR2 is SMNVEV (reference sequence). With 2 bases removed from V and 3 bases from J, the gap between germline ends came to 8 bases. This CDR3 has 14 amino acids. In DNA form, the CDR3 reads TGTGCCAGCAGTTTAGGGCGGCTCAATCAGCCCCAGCATTTT. It codes for CASSLGRLNQPQHF.

V usage is TRBV4-3 and J usage is TRBJ2-3; TRBD2 aligns across 7 bases. This CDR3 is 16 amino acids long. CDR1 is LGHNA, CDR2 YSLEER, per germline. The J segment lost 2 bases and the V segment lost 1 base, leaving 6 bases of the junction unmatched. CDR3 nucleotide sequence: TGCGCCAGCAGCCAAGGCTGGGGGGGGAACACAGATACGCAGTATTTT. Its translation is CASSQGWGGNTDTQYF.

The chain combines TRBV6-5 with TRBJ1-2; TRBD1 matches at 8 bases. The germline V gene encodes CDR1 MNHEY and CDR2 SVGAGI. V trimming: 8 bases; J trimming: 3 bases; junction bases outside the gene matches: 8. The CDR3 is made up of 14 amino acids. CDR3 bases: TGTGCCAGCGCCGGACAGGGAGGTTACTATGGCTACACCTTC. Translation gives CASAGQGGYYGYTF.

Only one count was recorded for this clone. This chain links TRBV24-1 with TRBJ2-7, with TRBD2 matching over 13 bases. The CDR3 is made up of 17 amino acids. CDR1 and CDR2 (germline): KGHDR, SFDVKD. J was trimmed by 4 bases and V by 10 bases; bases with no gene match: 15. The CDR3 reads CATAGTSGTSRPYEQYF. CDR3 in DNA: TGTGCCACTGCCGGGACTAGCGGGACTTCCAGACCTTACGAGCAGTACTTC.

The chain links TRBV6-5 to TRBJ1-4, with unresolved D. CDR3 length: 14 residues. Germline V gene lookup returns CDR1 MNHEY and CDR2 SVGAGI. V was clipped by 7 bases and J by 8 bases, with 17 bases between them. This CDR3 is CASTSGQNWEKLFF. The DNA for the CDR3 is TGTGCCAGCACCTCCGGGCAGAATTGGGAAAAACTGTTTTTT.

This chain connects TRBV7-2 to TRBJ1-1; D uncertain. The CDR3 spans 15 residues. Trimming took off 5 bases at V and 2 bases at J, with 15 bases between the two ends. Per germline, CDR1 SGHTA and CDR2 FQGNSA. CDR3 coding DNA: TGTGCCAGCAGCATCGACCCCTCGCCCAACACTGAAGCTTTCTTT. Residues: CASSIDPSPNTEAFF.